This TCR beta chain is from a study of blood T cell repertoires in COVID-19. This clone came up a few times. There are 20 residues in the CDR3. The J segment lost 0 bases and the V segment lost 5 bases, leaving 12 bases of the junction unmatched. Germline V gene sequence: CDR1 MNHNY, CDR2 SVGAGI (reference sequence). This table comes from immunoSEQ multiplex PCR, and its TCRdb copy is limited to in-frame clones, with some not included. The sample holds hundreds of thousands of clones; about 80% are singletons and the top ten take 2.5% to 4%. The receptor's source is a woman of 80 years or more with acute or convalescent COVID-19. The sequenced sample was peripheral blood. V usage is TRBV6-6 and J usage is TRBJ2-1, with 14 bases fitting TRBD2. CDR3 bases: TGTGCCAGCAGTCCGGGACTAGCGGGGGCCACTCCTAGCTCCTACAATGAGCAGTTCTTC. Its protein product is CASSPGLAGATPSSYNEQFF.